Presented here are 15 T cell receptor beta chains from one specimen sequenced in a study of T cells in Graves' hyperthyroidism and ophthalmopathy. TCR beta CDR3 regions were amplified from RNA. First-round RT-PCR with HTBI primers amplified the TCR CDR3 region. TCRdb passed the multiplex PCR reads through MiXCR, listing each CDR3 protein once. The sample lists 250,000 or so distinct CDR3 sequences; less than 20% were seen once. The sample taken for sequencing was blood. Receptors originate from a woman aged 18-29 years with Graves' ophthalmopathy.

This clonotype was observed at least ten times. This sequence joins TRBV29-1 and TRBJ2-1; D gene ambiguous. V was trimmed by 5 bases and J by 3 bases, leaving 11 bases between them. The germline CDR1 and CDR2 sequences are SQVTM and ANQGSEA. CDR3 length: 13 amino acids. DNA for the CDR3: TGCAGCGTTTACGAGACCCACTACAATGAGCAGTTCTTC. Translating gives CSVYETHYNEQFF.

This clonotype has ten or more counts. The chain couples TRBV11-2 to TRBJ2-7, with 8 bases identical to TRBD1. CDR1 and CDR2 (germline): SGHAT, FQNNGV. The CDR3 consists of 15 residues. J lost 5 bases, V lost 5 bases, and 11 bases had no gene match. CDR3 in amino acids: CASSTIRDRGNEQYF. DNA of the CDR3: TGTGCCAGCAGCACTATTCGAGACAGGGGCAACGAGCAGTACTTC.

This clonotype was picked up many times. This chain connects TRBV9 to TRBJ1-3; maybe TRBD1 (5 bases). The CDR3 extends over 17 amino acids. Trimming stripped 3 bases from V and 0 bases from J, with 16 bases between. Germline V lookup: CDR1 SGDLS, CDR2 YYNGEE. CDR3 bases: TGTGCCAGCAGCGCCTTCGATCGACAGAGCTCTGGAAACACCATATATTTT. Amino acid sequence: CASSAFDRQSSGNTIYF.

Concerning this clonotype itself: This clone may be a read error of a much larger clone one base away. V usage is TRBV6-2 or TRBV6-3 and J usage is TRBJ1-5, with D unclear. Germline V lookup: CDR1 MNHEY, CDR2 SVGEGT. The V gene lost 6 bases and the J gene lost 5 bases, with 14 bases spanning the gap. This CDR3 comprises 14 residues. This chain's CDR3 is CASRSRRTYQPQHF. CDR3 nucleotides: TGTGCCAGCAGAAGCAGGAGGACCTATCAGCCCCAGCATTTT.

About this clonotype: A much larger clone differs by one base, so this may be a read error. The chain carries TRBV5-1 and TRBJ2-4; D remains ambiguous. Germline CDR1 is SGHRS and CDR2 is YFSETQ. The length of the CDR3 is 13 residues. Here the CDR3 DNA reads TGCGCCAGCAGCCCGTTAGCCAAAAACGTTCAGTACTTC. This codes for CASSPLAKNVQYF.

This clonotype has ten or more counts. The J gene is TRBJ2-2, the V gene TRBV3-1; the D gene is possibly TRBD1 (5 bases). Trimming took off 5 bases at V and 5 bases at J, with 9 bases between the two ends. Germline CDR1 and CDR2: LGHDT and YNNKEL (reference sequence). The CDR3 sequence is 13 residues long. The CDR3 is CASSTRGTGELFF. In DNA form, the CDR3 reads TGTGCCAGCAGCACAAGGGGAACCGGGGAGCTGTTTTTT.

This clonotype was seen many times. CDR3 protein: CASSYEQGVGEAFF. In DNA form, the CDR3 reads TGTGCCAGCAGTTACGAGCAGGGGGTGGGTGAAGCTTTCTTT. The chain has TRBV6-5 and TRBJ1-1; 7 bases line up with TRBD1. The CDR3 is 14 residues long. Unmatched junction bases numbered 7, after V lost 2 bases and J lost 7 bases. CDR1 and CDR2 from the germline V gene are MNHEY and SVGAGI.

This clonotype was observed a few times. This rearrangement joins TRBV4-1 to TRBJ1-4; 7 bases agree with TRBD1. The V segment lost 4 bases and the J segment 8 bases; nucleotides outside the gene matches: 4. Per germline, CDR1 MGHRA and CDR2 YSYEKL. This CDR3 has 13 residues. CDR3 region: CASSPRGAEKLFF. In nucleotides, the CDR3 is TGCGCCAGCAGCCCCAGGGGGGCGGAAAAACTGTTTTTT.

This clonotype was observed a few times. The gene calls are TRBV5-4 and TRBJ2-1, with 12 bases lining up with TRBD2. CDR1 is SGHNT, CDR2 YYREEE, per germline (reference sequence). The CDR3 totals 15 residues. Unmatched junction bases numbered 8, after V lost 4 bases and J lost 9 bases. As DNA, the CDR3 is TGTGCCAGCAGCACAGCCGGGACTAGCGGGTTTGAGCAGTTCTTC. Its protein product is CASSTAGTSGFEQFF.

At least ten counts were recorded for this clonotype. V gene TRBV11-2 combines with J gene TRBJ2-1; 8 bases agree with TRBD1. Germline V gene data show CDR1 as SGHAT and CDR2 as FQNNGV. J lost 9 bases, V lost 5 bases, and 9 bases had no gene match. This CDR3 region has 14 residues. DNA for the CDR3: TGTGCCAGCAGCCGACAGGGGAGGTCAGCTGAGCAGTTCTTC. It translates to CASSRQGRSAEQFF.

Regarding this clonotype: This could be a read error, since a much larger clone is one nucleotide away. The CDR3 region is CSARGLGHKDQPQHF. The CDR3 coding sequence is TGCAGTGCTAGAGGACTTGGGCATAAGGATCAGCCCCAGCATTTT. The genes are TRBV20-1 and TRBJ1-5; no clear D gene. Germline-derived CDR1 and CDR2 are DFQATT and SNEGSKA (reference sequence). The CDR3 length is 15 residues. Trimming removed 1 base from V and 5 bases from J, with 15 bases in between.

This clonotype was found a few times. This chain links TRBV5-4 with TRBJ2-5; D is perhaps TRBD2 (5 bases). Trimming took off 4 bases at V and 4 bases at J, with 23 bases between the two ends. Germline CDR1 and CDR2: SGHNT and YYREEE (reference sequence). The CDR3 loop spans 17 amino acids. The DNA of the CDR3 is TGTGCCAGCAGCGGGGTCGAGGGCTTCAGGAAGGCAGAGACCCAGTACTTC. It codes for CASSGVEGFRKAETQYF.

This chain joins TRBV6-2 or TRBV6-3 and TRBJ2-7; 12 positions agree with TRBD2. Germline assignment: CDR1 MNHEY and CDR2 SVGEGT. This CDR3 is 17 amino acids long. Losses at the gene ends were 0 bases for V and 3 bases for J; bases not matched to a gene: 6. For the CDR3, the DNA is TGTGCCAGCAGTTACTCGAAGAGGACTAGCGGGAACTACGAGCAGTACTTC. This codes for CASSYSKRTSGNYEQYF.

This clonotype was seen ten or more times. The CDR3 DNA is TGTGCCAGCAGTTACCGTTGGAGGGAAACCAAGAGGGACAGCAGATCTGGGGCCAACGTCCTGACTTTC. Amino acid sequence: CASSYRWRETKRDSRSGANVLTF. The chain links TRBV6-6 to TRBJ2-6, with D possibly being TRBD1 (7 bases). Germline V gene sequence: CDR1 MNHNY, CDR2 SVGAGI (reference sequence). The CDR3 runs 23 residues. Trimming took 2 bases from V and 1 from J, leaving 30 bases between them.

In regard to this clonotype: A clone one base away is much larger, so this may be a read error. The V call is TRBV29-1, the J call TRBJ1-1, with TRBD1 as a possible D gene (6 bases). Germline values: CDR1 SQVTM, CDR2 ANQGSEA. Trimming pared 4 bases from V and 1 base from J, leaving 13 bases between. CDR3 size: 14 residues. CDR3 loop: CSVGVTGKNTEAFF. The CDR3 DNA sequence: TGCAGCGTTGGGGTAACAGGGAAGAACACTGAAGCTTTCTTT. The full variable domain, in which reference TRBV29-1 and TRBJ1-1 provide the parts outside the CDR3, is SAVISQKPSRDICQRGTSLTIQCQVDSQVTMMFWYRQQPGQSLTLIATANQGSEATYESGFVIDKFPISRPNLTFSTLTVSNMSPEDSSIYLCSVGVTGKNTEAFFGQGTRLTVV.